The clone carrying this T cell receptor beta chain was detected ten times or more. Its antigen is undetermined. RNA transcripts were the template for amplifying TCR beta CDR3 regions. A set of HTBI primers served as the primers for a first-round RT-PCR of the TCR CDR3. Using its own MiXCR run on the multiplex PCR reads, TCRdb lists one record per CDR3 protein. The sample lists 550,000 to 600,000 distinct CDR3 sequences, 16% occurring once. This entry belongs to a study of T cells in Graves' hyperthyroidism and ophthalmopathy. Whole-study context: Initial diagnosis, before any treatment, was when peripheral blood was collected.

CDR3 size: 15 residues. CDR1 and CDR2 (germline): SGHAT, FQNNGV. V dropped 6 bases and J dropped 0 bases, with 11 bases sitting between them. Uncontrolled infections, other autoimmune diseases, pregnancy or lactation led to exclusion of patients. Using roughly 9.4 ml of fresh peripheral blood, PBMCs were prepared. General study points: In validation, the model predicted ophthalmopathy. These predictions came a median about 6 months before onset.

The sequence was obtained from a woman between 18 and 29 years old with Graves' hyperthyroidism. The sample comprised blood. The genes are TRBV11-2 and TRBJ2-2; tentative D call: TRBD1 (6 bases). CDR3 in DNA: TGTGCCAGCAGATCGACAGGTGCGAACACCGGGGAGCTGTTTTTT. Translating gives CASRSTGANTGELFF.